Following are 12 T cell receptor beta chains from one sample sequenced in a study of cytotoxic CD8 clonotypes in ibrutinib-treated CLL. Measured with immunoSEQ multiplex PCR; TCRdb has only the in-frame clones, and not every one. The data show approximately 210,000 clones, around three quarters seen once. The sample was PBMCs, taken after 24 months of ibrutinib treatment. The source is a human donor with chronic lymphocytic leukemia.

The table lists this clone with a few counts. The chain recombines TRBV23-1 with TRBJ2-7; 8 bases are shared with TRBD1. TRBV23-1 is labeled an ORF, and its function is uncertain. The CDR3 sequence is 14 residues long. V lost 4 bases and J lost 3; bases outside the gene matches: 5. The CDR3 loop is CASSLPRGLYEQYF. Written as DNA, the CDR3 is TGCGCCAGCAGTCTCCCCAGGGGGCTCTACGAGCAGTACTTC.

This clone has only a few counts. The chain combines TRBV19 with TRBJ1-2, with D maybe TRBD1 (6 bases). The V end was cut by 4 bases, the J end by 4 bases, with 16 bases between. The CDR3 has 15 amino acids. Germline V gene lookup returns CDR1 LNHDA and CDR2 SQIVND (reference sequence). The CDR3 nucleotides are TGTGCCAGTAGTACTGATGGACAGCGTCTCTATGGCTACACCTTC. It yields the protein CASSTDGQRLYGYTF. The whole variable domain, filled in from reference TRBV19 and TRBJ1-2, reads DGGITQSPKYLFRKEGQNVTLSCEQNLNHDAMYWYRQDPGQGLRLIYYSQIVNDFQKGDIAEGYSVSREKKESFPLTVTSAQKNPTAFYLCASSTDGQRLYGYTFGSGTRLTVV.

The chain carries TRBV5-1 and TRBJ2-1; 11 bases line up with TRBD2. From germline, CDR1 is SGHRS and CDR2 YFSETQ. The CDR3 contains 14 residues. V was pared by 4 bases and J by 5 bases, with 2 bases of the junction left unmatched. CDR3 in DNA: TGCGCCAGCAGCCAGACTAGCGGGAACAATGAGCAGTTCTTC. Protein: CASSQTSGNNEQFF. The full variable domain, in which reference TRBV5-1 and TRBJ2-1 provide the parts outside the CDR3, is KAGVTQTPRYLIKTRGQQVTLSCSPISGHRSVSWYQQTPGQGLQFLFEYFSETQRNKGNFPGRFSGRQFSNSRSEMNVSTLELGDSALYLCASSQTSGNNEQFFGPGTRLTVL.

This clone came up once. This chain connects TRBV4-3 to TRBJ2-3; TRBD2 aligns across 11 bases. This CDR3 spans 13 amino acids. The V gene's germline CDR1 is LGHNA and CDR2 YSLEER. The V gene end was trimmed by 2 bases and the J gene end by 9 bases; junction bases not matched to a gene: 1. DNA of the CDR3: TGCGCCAGCAGCCAAACTAGCGGGGGAACGCAGTATTTT. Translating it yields CASSQTSGGTQYF.

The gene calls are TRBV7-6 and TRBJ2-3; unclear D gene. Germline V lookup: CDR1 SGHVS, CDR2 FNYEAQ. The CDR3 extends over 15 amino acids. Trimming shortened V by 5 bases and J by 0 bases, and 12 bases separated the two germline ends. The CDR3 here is CASSPTDTSTDTQYF. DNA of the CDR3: TGTGCCAGCAGCCCCACAGACACAAGCACAGATACGCAGTATTTT.

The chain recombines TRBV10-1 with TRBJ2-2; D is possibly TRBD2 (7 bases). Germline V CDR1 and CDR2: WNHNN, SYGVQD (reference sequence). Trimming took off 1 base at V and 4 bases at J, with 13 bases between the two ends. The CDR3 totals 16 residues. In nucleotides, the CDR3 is TGCGCCAGCAGTGAGTTCGGGGGGCGCATCACCGGGGAGCTGTTTTTT. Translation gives CASSEFGGRITGELFF.

This chain's CDR3 is CASRRSGASGGYTF. The CDR3 DNA reads TGTGCCAGCAGGCGGTCGGGGGCCTCGGGTGGCTACACCTTC. V gene TRBV6-5 combines with J gene TRBJ1-2; tentatively, D is TRBD1 (6 bases). CDR1 MNHEY and CDR2 SVGAGI come from the germline V gene. This CDR3 region has 14 residues. Trimming removed 6 bases from V and 7 bases from J, with 18 bases in between.

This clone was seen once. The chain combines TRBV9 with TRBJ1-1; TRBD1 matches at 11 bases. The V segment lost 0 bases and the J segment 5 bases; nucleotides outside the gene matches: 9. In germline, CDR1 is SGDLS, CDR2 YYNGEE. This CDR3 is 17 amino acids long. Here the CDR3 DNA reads TGTGCCAGCAGCGTAGCTAAGGGACAGGGGGGATGGACTGAAGCTTTCTTT. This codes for CASSVAKGQGGWTEAFF.

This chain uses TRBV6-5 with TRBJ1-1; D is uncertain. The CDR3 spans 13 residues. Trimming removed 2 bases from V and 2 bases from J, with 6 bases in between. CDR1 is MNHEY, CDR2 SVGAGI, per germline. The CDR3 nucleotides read TGTGCCAGCAGTTACGCTAGTAACACTGAAGCTTTCTTT. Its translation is CASSYASNTEAFF.

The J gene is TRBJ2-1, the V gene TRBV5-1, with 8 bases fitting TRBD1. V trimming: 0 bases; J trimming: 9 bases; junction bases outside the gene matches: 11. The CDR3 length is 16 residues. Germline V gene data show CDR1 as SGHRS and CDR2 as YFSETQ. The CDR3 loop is CASSLEAGGPTGEQFF. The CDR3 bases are TGCGCCAGCAGCTTGGAAGCAGGGGGCCCTACAGGTGAGCAGTTCTTC.

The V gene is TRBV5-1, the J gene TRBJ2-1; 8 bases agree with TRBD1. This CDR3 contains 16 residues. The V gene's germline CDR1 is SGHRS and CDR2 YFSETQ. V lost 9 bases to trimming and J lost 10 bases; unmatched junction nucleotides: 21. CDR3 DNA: TGCGCCACCCAGCAGGGGGCTGGTCAAGATGGAAGCGAGCAGTTCTTC. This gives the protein CATQQGAGQDGSEQFF.

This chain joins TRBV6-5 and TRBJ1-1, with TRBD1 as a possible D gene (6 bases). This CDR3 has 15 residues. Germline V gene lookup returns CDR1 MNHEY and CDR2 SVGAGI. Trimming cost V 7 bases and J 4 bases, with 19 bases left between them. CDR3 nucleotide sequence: TGTGCCAGCATCAGCCGCAGGGTAGGGGGCACTGAAGCTTTCTTT. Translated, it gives CASISRRVGGTEAFF.